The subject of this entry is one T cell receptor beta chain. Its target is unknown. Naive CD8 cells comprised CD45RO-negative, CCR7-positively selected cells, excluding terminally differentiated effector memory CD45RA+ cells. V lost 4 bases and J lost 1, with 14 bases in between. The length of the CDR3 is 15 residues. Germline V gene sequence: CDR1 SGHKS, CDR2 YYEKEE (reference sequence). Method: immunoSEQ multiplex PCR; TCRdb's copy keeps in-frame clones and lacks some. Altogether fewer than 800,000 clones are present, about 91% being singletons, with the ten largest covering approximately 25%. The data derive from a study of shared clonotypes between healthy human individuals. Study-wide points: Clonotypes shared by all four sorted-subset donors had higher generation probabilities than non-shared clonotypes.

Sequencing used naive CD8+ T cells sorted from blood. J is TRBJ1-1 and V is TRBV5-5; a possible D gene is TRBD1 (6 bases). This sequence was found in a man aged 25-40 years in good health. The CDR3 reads CASSPGDRPNTEAFF. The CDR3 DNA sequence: TGTGCCAGCAGCCCGGGCGACAGGCCGAACACTGAAGCTTTCTTT.